This TCR beta chain was profiled in a study of blood T cell repertoires in COVID-19. Study-level background: From the United States, Italy and Spain came samples of acute and convalescent COVID-19. In each case, the material was cDNA or gDNA derived from T cells, B-cell-depleted T cells, or PBMCs.

In the authors' workflow: The assay estimated nucleated cells by amplifying reference gene primers. Generated by immunoSEQ multiplex PCR, the TCRdb table keeps only in-frame clones and is missing some. V and J calls and clone size are given by that table; D and trimming were obtained from the DNA. The repertoire consists of some 150,000 clones, with around 86% occurring once and the leading ten covering roughly 3.5%. This CDR3 contains 14 residues. V shed 3 bases, J shed 4 bases, and the junction held 4 bases outside the gene matches. CDR1 is SGDLS, CDR2 YYNGEE, per germline. Sequenced material: peripheral blood. This TCR was sampled from a man aged 70-80 years with acute or convalescent COVID-19. This chain joins TRBV9 and TRBJ2-7, with 10 positions matching TRBD1. The CDR3 DNA reads TGTGCCAGCAGCGCGGGACAGGGGCCGTACGAGCAGTACTTC. Residues: CASSAGQGPYEQYF.